This TCR beta chain was sequenced for a study of shared clonotypes between healthy human individuals (dated by TCRdb to 2020 to 2021). Describing the broader study: The cohort included a few men and two women between 18 and 49 years of age. For each donor, three plates each were used for CD4 naive and CD4 memory, two plates were used for CD8 naive, and one plate was used for CD8 memory. The study deeply sequenced blood TCR repertoires of several healthy adults to estimate repertoire size and the extent of clonotype sharing between individuals. Different laboratories and diverse techniques were used to prepare libraries and sequence TCR repertoires, to increase sequencing depth and limit assay-specific biases. Per donor, leukapheresis produced somewhere between about 0.94 and 9.5 billion PBMCs. What the research found in general, with its limitations: Compared with non-shared clonotypes, the clonotypes found in all four sorted-subset donors had higher generation probabilities. Because the study included only a small number of donors, the genetic and exposure-history diversity represented was limited. Across a handful of donors, approximately 5% of naive CD4, roughly 3.5% of naive CD8, 2.3% of memory CD4, and about 0.44% of memory CD8 clonotypes were shared. Rarefaction of sorted-subset datasets indicated incomplete sequencing despite the large sequencing depth. Sampling was restricted to blood, and TCR repertoires in tissue are likely to differ from TCR repertoires in blood. Larger estimated clonotype richness was generally found for naive subsets than for memory subsets. Pairwise subsampling indicated that sequencing depth was expected to affect the degree of clonotype sharing among donors.

For the CD8 naive samples, CD45RO-negative cells were positively selected for CCR7, yielding a CD45RA+CCR7+ population from which TemRA cells were excluded. Donors were healthy HIV-negative adults with no recently reported acute infections or vaccinations. Every donor was a Caucasian adult residing in Nashville, Tennessee, USA. Blood was collected by leukapheresis, and PBMCs were isolated by Ficoll-Histopaque density gradient centrifugation and then cryopreserved in liquid nitrogen vapor phase. Purity and quantity of every magnetically sorted T cell population were checked by analytical flow cytometry. Each sorted fraction had its genomic DNA isolated and then quantified by UV absorbance on a Nanodrop 2000c. Using the deep immunoSEQ assay, multiplex PCR amplified TCR CDR3 regions from genomic DNA. For each cell subset, the extracted genomic DNA was distributed evenly across all wells of several immunoSEQ 96-well plates, and each plate served as one replicate. Each replicate PCR for sorted subsets received around 210 ng genomic DNA, equal to tens of thousands of T cell genomes. Purified libraries were quantified with a Qubit 3.0 fluorometer, sized on a Bioanalyzer 2100, and re-quantified with the KAPA Library Quantification kit. A separate single-read 150-cycle Illumina NextSeq 550 flow cell was used to sequence each immunoSEQ 96-well plate. The published analysis was carried out like this. Because only junctional sequences without quality scores were contained in the immunoSEQ output, filtering matching that applied to full-length reads could not be performed. Sequences were annotated with PyIR, a Python wrapper for IgBLAST v1.9, using IMGT germline references to assign V/J genes and CDR3. Reads were removed for weak V/J assignments (E-value above 1e-6), missing CDR3, stop codons, out-of-frame junctions, or ambiguous translated residues. V3J clonotypes were defined as sequences sharing the same inferred V gene, J gene, and CDR3 amino acid sequence. To compute the percentage overlap between repertoires, the number of shared unique clonotypes was divided by the size of the smaller repertoire. Three approaches were used to assess repertoire richness: RTK rarefaction, the Chao1 estimator, and Recon v2.1 estimates of unobserved clonotypes. For all TCRbeta clonotypes obtained by the gDNA method from four donors, generation probabilities were computed with OLGA. TCRdb's version of the immuneACCESS table is confined to in-frame rearrangements and falls short of the full clone set. An unresolved V gene accounts for under half of the shortfall where checked; the remainder is of unknown origin. V, J and clone size reflect that table, while D and trimming were determined from the DNA. This sample holds some 2.1 million clones; just under 95% were observed only once. Jointly, the top ten make up around 1.7% of the sample.

There are 14 amino acids in the CDR3, from cysteine to phenylalanine inclusive. The only DNA kept is the CDR3, 42 bases in frame from the first base. CDR1 and CDR2 were assigned from the germline V gene as SGHTA and FQGNSA. In the case of this clone: There is no known antigen for this receptor. Relative to the germline gene, one junction end is altered; a read error may explain this.

The chain employs TRBV7-2 and TRBJ1-1; too little of a D gene remains to name it. This receptor was taken from a man aged 18 to 29 in good health. Some clones in this sample may be carry-over from other donors' samples. The sample comprised naive CD8+ T cells from PBMCs. Explained via the paper, the cell subset or site label denotes: CD45RA+CCR7+. Read as DNA, the sequence is TGTGCCAGCAGCTTAGATTTCACCCAGAATGACGGTTCCTTT. This codes for CASSLDFTQNDGSF.